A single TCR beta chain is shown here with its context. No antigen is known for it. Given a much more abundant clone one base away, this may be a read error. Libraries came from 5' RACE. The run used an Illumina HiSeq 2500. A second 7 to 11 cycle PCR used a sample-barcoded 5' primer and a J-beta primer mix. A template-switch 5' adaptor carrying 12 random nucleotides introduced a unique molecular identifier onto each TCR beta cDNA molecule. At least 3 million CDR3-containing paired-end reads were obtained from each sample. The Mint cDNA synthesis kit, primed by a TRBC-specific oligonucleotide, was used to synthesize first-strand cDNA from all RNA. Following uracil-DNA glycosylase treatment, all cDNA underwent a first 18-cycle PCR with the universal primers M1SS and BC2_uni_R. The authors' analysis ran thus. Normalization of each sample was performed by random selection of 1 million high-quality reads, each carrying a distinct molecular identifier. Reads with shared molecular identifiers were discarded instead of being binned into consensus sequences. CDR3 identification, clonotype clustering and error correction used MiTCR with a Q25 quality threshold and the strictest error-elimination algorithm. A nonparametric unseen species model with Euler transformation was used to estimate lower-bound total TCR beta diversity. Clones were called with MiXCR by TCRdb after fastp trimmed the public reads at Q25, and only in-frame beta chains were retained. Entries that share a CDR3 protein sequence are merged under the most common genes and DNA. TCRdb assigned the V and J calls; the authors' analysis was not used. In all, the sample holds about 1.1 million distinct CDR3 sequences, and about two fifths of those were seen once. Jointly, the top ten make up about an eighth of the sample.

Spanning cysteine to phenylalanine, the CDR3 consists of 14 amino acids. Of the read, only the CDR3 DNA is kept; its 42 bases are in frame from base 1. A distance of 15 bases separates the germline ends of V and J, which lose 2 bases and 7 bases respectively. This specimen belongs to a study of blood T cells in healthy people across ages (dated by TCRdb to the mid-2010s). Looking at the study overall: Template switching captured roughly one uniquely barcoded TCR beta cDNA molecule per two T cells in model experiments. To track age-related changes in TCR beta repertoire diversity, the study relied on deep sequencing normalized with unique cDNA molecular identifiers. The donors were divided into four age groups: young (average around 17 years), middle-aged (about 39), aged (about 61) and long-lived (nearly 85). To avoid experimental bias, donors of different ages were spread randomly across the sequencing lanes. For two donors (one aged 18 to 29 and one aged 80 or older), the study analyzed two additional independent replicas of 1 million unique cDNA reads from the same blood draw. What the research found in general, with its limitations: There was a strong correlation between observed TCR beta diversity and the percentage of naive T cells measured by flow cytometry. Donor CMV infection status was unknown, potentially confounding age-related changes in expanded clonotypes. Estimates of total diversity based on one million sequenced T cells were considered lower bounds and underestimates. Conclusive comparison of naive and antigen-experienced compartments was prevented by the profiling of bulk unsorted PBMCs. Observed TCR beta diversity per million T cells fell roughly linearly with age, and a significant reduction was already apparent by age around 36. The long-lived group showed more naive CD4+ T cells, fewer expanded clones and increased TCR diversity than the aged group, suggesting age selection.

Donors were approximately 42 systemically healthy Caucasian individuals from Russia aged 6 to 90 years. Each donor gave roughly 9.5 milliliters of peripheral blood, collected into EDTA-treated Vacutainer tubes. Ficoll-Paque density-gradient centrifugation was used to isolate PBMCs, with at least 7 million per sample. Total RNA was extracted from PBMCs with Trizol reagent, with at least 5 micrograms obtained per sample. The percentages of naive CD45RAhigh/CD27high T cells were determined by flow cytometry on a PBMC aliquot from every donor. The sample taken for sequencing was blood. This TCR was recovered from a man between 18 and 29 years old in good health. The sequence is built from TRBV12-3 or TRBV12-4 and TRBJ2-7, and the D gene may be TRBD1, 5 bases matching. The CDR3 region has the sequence CASSLSQGSNEQYF. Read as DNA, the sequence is TGTGCCAGCAGTTTATCCCAGGGAAGCAATGAGCAGTACTTC.